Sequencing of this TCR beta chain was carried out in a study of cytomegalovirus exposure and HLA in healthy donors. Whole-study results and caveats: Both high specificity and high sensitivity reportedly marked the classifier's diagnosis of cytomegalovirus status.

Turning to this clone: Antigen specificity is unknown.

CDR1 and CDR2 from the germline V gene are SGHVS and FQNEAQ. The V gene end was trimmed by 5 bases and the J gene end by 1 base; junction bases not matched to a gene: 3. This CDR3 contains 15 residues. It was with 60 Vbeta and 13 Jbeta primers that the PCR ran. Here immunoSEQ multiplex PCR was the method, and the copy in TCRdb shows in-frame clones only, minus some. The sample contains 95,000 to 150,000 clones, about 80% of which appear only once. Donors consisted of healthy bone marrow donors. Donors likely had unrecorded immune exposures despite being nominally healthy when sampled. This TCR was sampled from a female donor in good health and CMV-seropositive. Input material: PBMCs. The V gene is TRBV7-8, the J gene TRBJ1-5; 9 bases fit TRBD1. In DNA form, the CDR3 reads TGTGCCAGCAGCGCACAGGGGGCAAGCAATCAGCCCCAGCATTTT. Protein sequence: CASSAQGASNQPQHF.